A single sample gave rise to the 15 T cell receptor beta chains below, sequenced in a study of cytomegalovirus exposure and HLA in healthy donors. PCR involved 60 Vbeta and 13 Jbeta primers. Profiling relied on immunoSEQ multiplex PCR, and the TCRdb table lists in-frame clones only, not all of them. Of about 180,000 clones detected, around 79% appear once; the ten largest clones hold roughly 6%. Sample: PBMCs. These receptors were taken from a man aged 35 to 55 in good health and CMV-seropositive.

The chain recombines TRBV7-9 with TRBJ1-6, with 10 bases fitting TRBD1. The CDR3 consists of 15 residues. Trimming took 2 bases from V and 7 from J; bases not matched to a gene: 2. Germline V lookup: CDR1 SEHNR, CDR2 FQNEAQ (reference sequence). CDR3 loop: CASSLRDRGNSPLHF. CDR3 coding DNA: TGTGCCAGCAGCTTAAGGGACAGGGGAAATTCACCCCTCCACTTT.

The chain links TRBV11-3 to TRBJ2-1, with 8 bases matching TRBD1. The CDR3 covers 14 residues. CDR1 is SGHNT, CDR2 YENEEA, per germline. The trim removed 5 bases at V and 3 bases at J, leaving 3 bases unmatched. CDR3 nucleotide sequence: TGTGCCAGCAGCGTCGGACAGGGCTACAATGAGCAGTTCTTC. Amino acids: CASSVGQGYNEQFF.

This sequence joins TRBV10-3 and TRBJ2-3; 9 positions agree with TRBD2. The CDR3 has 14 amino acids. Germline lookup yields CDR1 ENHRY and CDR2 SYGVKD. V lost 10 bases and J lost 2; bases outside the gene matches: 7. The chain's CDR3 is CATRLAEDTDTQYF. The CDR3 nucleotides are TGTGCCACCAGACTAGCGGAAGACACAGATACGCAGTATTTT.

This rearrangement joins TRBV9 to TRBJ2-1; D call uncertain. The CDR3 is 14 amino acids. The V end lost 6 bases, the J end lost 8 bases, and 18 bases lay between the germline ends. In germline, CDR1 is SGDLS, CDR2 YYNGEE. Here the CDR3 DNA reads TGTGCCAGCACCAAAGTTCTCGCGTCCGATGAGCAGTTCTTC. Residues: CASTKVLASDEQFF.

The chain's CDR3 is CASSVGGVEETQYF. In DNA, the CDR3 is TGTGCCAGCAGCGTAGGGGGAGTCGAGGAGACCCAGTACTTC. The chain recombines TRBV9 with TRBJ2-5, with D possibly matching TRBD2 (5 bases). V was trimmed by 0 bases and J by 5 bases, leaving 11 bases between them. There are 14 residues in the CDR3. Looked up from germline, CDR1 is SGDLS and CDR2 is YYNGEE.

The chain has TRBV6-5 and TRBJ2-6; maybe TRBD2 (6 bases). The CDR3 is 15 amino acids. Trimming pared 6 bases from V and 3 bases from J, leaving 12 bases between. Germline V gives CDR1 MNHEY, CDR2 SVGAGI. The CDR3 here is CASSALGGGANVLTF. The CDR3 DNA follows: TGTGCCAGCAGCGCCTTGGGGGGTGGGGCCAACGTCCTGACTTTC.

The chain has TRBV5-1 and TRBJ1-4; no clear D gene. Trimming took off 3 bases at V and 1 base at J, with 10 bases between the two ends. Germline V CDR1 and CDR2: SGHRS, YFSETQ. The CDR3 consists of 15 residues. CDR3 sequence reads: CASSWASGTNEKLFF. The CDR3 region has the DNA TGCGCCAGCAGCTGGGCGTCAGGAACTAATGAAAAACTGTTTTTT.

The CDR3 sequence: CASTATLGDMNTEAFF. The CDR3 DNA sequence: TGTGCCAGCACCGCAACACTCGGGGATATGAACACTGAAGCTTTCTTT. This sequence joins TRBV28 and TRBJ1-1; D is unresolved. The V end was cut by 7 bases, the J end by 0 bases, with 18 bases between. The CDR3 sequence is 16 residues long. CDR1 MDHEN and CDR2 SYDVKM come from the germline V gene.

The chain links TRBV6-1 to TRBJ2-3, with a possible D match to TRBD2 (6 bases). The germline V and J ends were trimmed by 7 bases and 3 bases, with 11 bases remaining between them. CDR1 and CDR2 from the germline V gene are MNHNS and SASEGT. The CDR3 runs 13 residues. The CDR3 here is CASKRGGTDTQYF. Written as DNA, the CDR3 is TGTGCCAGCAAACGAGGAGGGACAGATACGCAGTATTTT.

J is TRBJ2-3 and V is TRBV11-2, with TRBD1 identical over 8 bases. In germline, CDR1 is SGHAT, CDR2 FQNNGV. The CDR3 runs 16 residues. V lost 1 base and J lost 4; bases outside the gene matches: 7. DNA for the CDR3: TGTGCCAGCAGCTTAGGAGCTTTACAGGGGGCAGATACGCAGTATTTT. It specifies CASSLGALQGADTQYF.

This chain connects TRBV19 to TRBJ2-5; possible D gene TRBD1, 6 bases. This CDR3 has 13 residues. Germline CDR1 is LNHDA and CDR2 is SQIVND (reference sequence). V was clipped by 6 bases and J by 1 base, with 9 bases between them. CDR3 sequence reads: CASRIRGQETQYF. In DNA form, the CDR3 reads TGTGCCAGTAGGATCAGGGGCCAAGAGACCCAGTACTTC. Variable domain in full (rest from reference TRBV19 and TRBJ2-5): DGGITQSPKYLFRKEGQNVTLSCEQNLNHDAMYWYRQDPGQGLRLIYYSQIVNDFQKGDIAEGYSVSREKKESFPLTVTSAQKNPTAFYLCASRIRGQETQYFGPGTRLLVL.

The gene calls are TRBV5-1 and TRBJ2-7, with 9 nucleotides matching TRBD1. Looked up from germline, CDR1 is SGHRS and CDR2 is YFSETQ. V lost 1 base to trimming and J lost 4 bases; unmatched junction nucleotides: 3. CDR3 size: 14 residues. The CDR3 region has the DNA TGCGCCAGCAGCTTGACAGGGGGCGCATACGAGCAGTACTTC. Protein product: CASSLTGGAYEQYF.

The rearrangement joins TRBV19 to TRBJ2-7, with a possible D match to TRBD1 (5 bases). V lost 1 base and J lost 3, with 7 bases in between. The CDR3 loop spans 13 amino acids. Germline V gives CDR1 LNHDA, CDR2 SQIVND (reference sequence). The CDR3 reads CASSIGGNYEQYF. CDR3 nucleotides: TGTGCCAGTAGTATAGGGGGCAACTACGAGCAGTACTTC.

The chain carries TRBV28 and TRBJ1-4; maybe TRBD1 (5 bases). This CDR3 is 13 amino acids long. Trimming removed 6 bases from V and 13 bases from J, with 18 bases in between. Germline CDR1 MDHEN, CDR2 SYDVKM. The CDR3 sequence is CASRYSGGGLLFF. The CDR3 region has the DNA TGTGCCAGCAGATACTCGGGGGGAGGCCTACTGTTTTTT.

This clone was seen once. V and J are TRBV5-1 and TRBJ1-1; possibly TRBD1 for D (5 bases). The CDR3 has 14 amino acids. From germline, CDR1 is SGHRS and CDR2 YFSETQ. Deletions cut 4 bases from V and 6 bases from J, with 16 bases between. CDR3 region: CASSLRQGGPEAFF. The CDR3 DNA reads as TGCGCCAGCAGCCTCAGGCAGGGTGGCCCTGAAGCTTTCTTT.